The rows below give T cell receptor beta chains drawn from one sample of a study of blood T cell repertoires in COVID-19. Clones were read by immunoSEQ multiplex PCR, and TCRdb kept only the in-frame ones, dropping some. The top ten clones hold over 9.5% of a sample with under 450,000 clones, approximately 89% of them seen once. What was sequenced was peripheral blood. Receptor source: a woman aged 45-65 years with COVID-19, enrolled during active disease. The CDR3 runs from the conserved cysteine through the conserved F or W. Each record gives: clone size, V gene, CDR3 protein. A row's size may be missing; if present it is once, few, many or a size class.

abundance: NA; v_gene: TRBV11-2; CDR3aa: CASSPAGGRSEQFF
abundance: NA; v_gene: TRBV19; CDR3aa: CASSQGWPQGYTF
abundance: NA; v_gene: TRBV19; CDR3aa: CASSQLAGNSYEQYF
abundance: few; v_gene: TRBV7-3; CDR3aa: CASSSTGVGSPLHF
abundance: once; v_gene: TRBV9; CDR3aa: CASSASGIGYYEQYF
abundance: NA; v_gene: TRBV21-1; CDR3aa: CASSMLGDRGRRGYTF
abundance: once; v_gene: TRBV5-4; CDR3aa: CASSPGTGYYTF
abundance: NA; v_gene: TRBV3-1/TRBV3-2; CDR3aa: CASSQETGQGYTF
abundance: NA; v_gene: TRBV28; CDR3aa: CASSVFLSGSQHF
abundance: NA; v_gene: TRBV6-5; CDR3aa: CASSYSAGAAEQYF
abundance: NA; v_gene: TRBV19; CDR3aa: CASRGGEPGGYTF
abundance: NA; v_gene: TRBV29-1; CDR3aa: CSVEGGLADDLNEQFF
abundance: NA; v_gene: TRBV6-1; CDR3aa: CASSEITGGYSNQPQHF
abundance: NA; v_gene: TRBV6-5; CDR3aa: CASSYSAGGSEAFF
abundance: NA; v_gene: TRBV19; CDR3aa: CASSLQGAGGYTF
abundance: NA; v_gene: TRBV5-1; CDR3aa: CASSLPADTQYF
abundance: NA; v_gene: TRBV27; CDR3aa: CASSGGPGVDQPQHF
abundance: NA; v_gene: TRBV9; CDR3aa: CASSVDGSGTAETQYF
abundance: NA; v_gene: TRBV9; CDR3aa: CASSVARDRGSKPGNTIYF
abundance: NA; v_gene: TRBV24-1; CDR3aa: CATSGLAMVTDTQYF
abundance: once; v_gene: TRBV7-2; CDR3aa: CASSLDGTANYGYTF
abundance: NA; v_gene: TRBV3-1/TRBV3-2; CDR3aa: CASSQEGASGVGETQYF
abundance: NA; v_gene: TRBV30; CDR3aa: CAWSNKWGRGASSGANVLTF
abundance: NA; v_gene: TRBV2; CDR3aa: CASSGSDGQYNSPLHF
abundance: NA; v_gene: TRBV5-1; CDR3aa: CASSLAPGGEYGYTF
abundance: NA; v_gene: TRBV25-1; CDR3aa: CASSESGTGEETQYF
abundance: NA; v_gene: TRBV29-1; CDR3aa: CSVAVQETQYF
abundance: NA; v_gene: TRBV28; CDR3aa: CASSLAGTGGTEAFF
abundance: NA; v_gene: TRBV19; CDR3aa: CASSIARDSYDTDTQYF
abundance: NA; v_gene: TRBV2; CDR3aa: CASNTGPNEKLFF
abundance: NA; v_gene: TRBV29-1; CDR3aa: CSVEVPKDRGFGYTF
abundance: NA; v_gene: TRBV23-1; CDR3aa: CASSPTDRGRRGYTEAFF
abundance: NA; v_gene: TRBV19; CDR3aa: CASSISEGSYEQYF
abundance: NA; v_gene: TRBV5-1; CDR3aa: CASSLVPGHDLKELFF
abundance: NA; v_gene: TRBV4-1; CDR3aa: CASSQDGTGGSYGYTF
abundance: NA; v_gene: TRBV7-9; CDR3aa: CASSGRTSGGDNEQFF
abundance: NA; v_gene: TRBV5-8; CDR3aa: CASSSDPPGRDTEAFF
abundance: NA; v_gene: TRBV19; CDR3aa: CASQPGVNTGELFF
abundance: NA; v_gene: TRBV10-3; CDR3aa: CAISGALAGVLNRQFF
abundance: once; v_gene: TRBV10-3; CDR3aa: CAIRDRSYEQYF
abundance: few; v_gene: TRBV4-1; CDR3aa: CASSRHGTGDQPQHF
abundance: NA; v_gene: TRBV6-1; CDR3aa: CASSEARTVYQPQHF
abundance: NA; v_gene: TRBV19; CDR3aa: CASSIVGTGGVYGYTF
abundance: NA; v_gene: TRBV5-1; CDR3aa: CASSLAGGIDYGYTF
abundance: NA; v_gene: TRBV4-1; CDR3aa: CASSHPWGREGMKPQHF
abundance: NA; v_gene: TRBV19; CDR3aa: CASSTGAVNYGYTF
abundance: NA; v_gene: TRBV11-2; CDR3aa: CASSPVGGEVTQYF
abundance: NA; v_gene: TRBV7-9; CDR3aa: CASSSDWTQYF
abundance: NA; v_gene: TRBV2; CDR3aa: CASSEDQAGGPGDTQYF
abundance: NA; v_gene: TRBV2; CDR3aa: CATIPTGTTATEAFF
abundance: NA; v_gene: TRBV7-3; CDR3aa: CASTCGALSYEQYF
abundance: NA; v_gene: TRBV3-1/TRBV3-2; CDR3aa: CASSKQDTQYF
abundance: NA; v_gene: TRBV27; CDR3aa: CASRTTGLAGGNEQFF
abundance: NA; v_gene: TRBV30; CDR3aa: CAWSPDRNDQPQHF
abundance: NA; v_gene: TRBV11-3; CDR3aa: CASSLVSEGEQFF
abundance: NA; v_gene: TRBV7-3; CDR3aa: CASSLTGQIGELFF
abundance: NA; v_gene: TRBV5-4; CDR3aa: CASSTRDRGPLNYGYTF
abundance: few; v_gene: TRBV7-9; CDR3aa: CASRIQGVMNTEAFF
abundance: NA; v_gene: TRBV18; CDR3aa: CASSPQYSHEKLFF
abundance: NA; v_gene: TRBV5-6; CDR3aa: CASSVTPGQGQFF